This T cell receptor (beta chain) came from a study of OX40 agonist ivuxolimab in advanced cancers. Per the germline V gene, CDR1 is SGHNT and CDR2 is YYREEE (reference sequence). V shed 3 bases and J 12 bases; nucleotides not matched to a gene: 10. This CDR3 comprises 14 residues. The table lists this clone with a count of one. Some clones are missing from TCRdb's copy, which holds only in-frame ones; the method was immunoSEQ multiplex PCR. In the table there are approximately 76,000 clones, 86% of which are singletons. The chain combines TRBV5-4 with TRBJ1-4; 8 nucleotides align to TRBD1. The clonotype comes from an adult with an advanced solid tumor such as melanoma, head and neck, liver or kidney cancer. Sequences were derived from CD4+ or CD8+ T cells sorted from blood, sampled in a trial of the OX40 agonist ivuxolimab. The CDR3 coding sequence is TGTGCCAGCAGCTCCCGGGACAGGCCGTATGAACTGTTTTTT. It yields the protein CASSSRDRPYELFF.